Below, 6 T cell receptor beta chains from the same sample are listed, as sequenced in a study of shared clonotypes between healthy human individuals. Some clones are missing from TCRdb's copy, which holds only in-frame ones; the method was immunoSEQ multiplex PCR. The profile covers about 2,100,000 clones, with 85% to 95% appearing a single time and under 2% taken by the ten largest. CD8 cells classed as naive were CD45RO-negative and positively selected for CCR7, excluding terminally differentiated effector memory CD45RA+ cells. Sequenced: naive CD8+ T cells from PBMCs. The source of these receptors is a man aged 18 to 29 in good health. Some clones in this sample may be carry-over from other donors' samples.

V and J are TRBV5-1 and TRBJ2-3, with D uncertain. Trimming cost V 0 bases and J 4 bases, with 3 bases left between them. CDR1 is SGHRS, CDR2 YFSETQ, per germline. CDR3 length: 12 amino acids. CDR3 sequence: CASSLAPDTQYF. The CDR3 DNA sequence: TGCGCCAGCAGCTTGGCCCCAGATACGCAGTATTTT.

The rearrangement uses TRBV14 and TRBJ2-2; maybe TRBD2 (6 bases). This CDR3 comprises 17 residues. The V and J ends lost 7 bases and 3 bases respectively, with 21 bases between them. The germline V gene encodes CDR1 SGHDN and CDR2 FVKESK. In DNA, the CDR3 is TGTGCCAGCACAAGGGGATCTAGGGAGGCCCACACCGGGGAGCTGTTTTTT. Translated: CASTRGSREAHTGELFF.

The chain carries TRBV7-2 and TRBJ1-5, with TRBD1 matching 12 bases. The CDR3 runs 17 residues. The J segment lost 2 bases and the V segment lost 5 bases, leaving 7 bases of the junction unmatched. The germline CDR1 and CDR2 sequences are SGHTA and FQGNSA. CDR3 in DNA: TGTGCCAGCAGCGCCGGGACAGGGGGCGTTGGCAATCAGCCCCAGCATTTT. Amino acid sequence: CASSAGTGGVGNQPQHF. Together with reference TRBV7-2 and TRBJ1-5, the CDR3 gives the full variable domain: GAGVSQSPSNKVTEKGKDVELRCDPISGHTALYWYRQSLGQGLEFLIYFQGNSAPDKSGLPSDRFSAERTGGSVSTLTIQRTQQEDSAVYLCASSAGTGGVGNQPQHFGDGTRLSIL.

V usage is TRBV28 and J usage is TRBJ1-2, with D uncertain. Germline CDR1 is MDHEN and CDR2 is SYDVKM. The CDR3 is made up of 16 amino acids. V was pared by 3 bases and J by 1 base, with 15 bases between. The DNA of the CDR3 is TGTGCCAGCAGTTTGGCGTCGATTCCTAATAACTATGGCTACACCTTC. Protein: CASSLASIPNNYGYTF.

Of note for this clone: Other DNA sequences of this sample code for an identical CDR3. This rearrangement joins TRBV13 to TRBJ2-7; D gene unclear. The ends were cut back, 5 bases at V and 6 bases at J, with 8 bases in the middle. The CDR3 is made up of 11 amino acids. Germline CDR1 PRHDT, CDR2 FYEKMQ (reference sequence). CDR3 DNA sequence: TGTGCCAGCAGCGCCGATACCGAGCAGTACTTC. This gives the protein CASSADTEQYF.

The rearrangement links TRBV7-2 to TRBJ2-7, with D perhaps matching TRBD2 (6 bases). The germline CDR1 and CDR2 sequences are SGHTA and FQGNSA. This CDR3 spans 13 amino acids. V was pared by 8 bases and J by 1 base, with 12 bases between. The CDR3, as DNA: TGTGCCAGCTCCTGGGGGGAGTCCTACGAGCAGTACTTC. Translation: CASSWGESYEQYF. Using reference TRBV7-2 and TRBJ2-7 for the parts outside the CDR3, the full variable domain is GAGVSQSPSNKVTEKGKDVELRCDPISGHTALYWYRQSLGQGLEFLIYFQGNSAPDKSGLPSDRFSAERTGGSVSTLTIQRTQQEDSAVYLCASSWGESYEQYFGPGTRLTVT.